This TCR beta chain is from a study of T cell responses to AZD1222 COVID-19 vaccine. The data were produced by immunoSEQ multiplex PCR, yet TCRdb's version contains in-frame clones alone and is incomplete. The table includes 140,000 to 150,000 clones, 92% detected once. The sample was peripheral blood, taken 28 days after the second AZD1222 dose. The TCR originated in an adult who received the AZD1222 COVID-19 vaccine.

The CDR3 coding sequence is TGTGCCAGCAGTCCGGGGGACAGATCAAAACTGTTTTTT. It encodes CASSPGDRSKLFF. This chain connects TRBV28 to TRBJ1-4; TRBD1 agrees at 7 bases. The CDR3 consists of 13 residues. V was pared by 5 bases and J by 10 bases, with 7 bases of the junction left unmatched. Germline V gene lookup returns CDR1 MDHEN and CDR2 SYDVKM.